The TCR beta chain under discussion was sequenced for a study of T-cell reconstitution after alpha-beta-depleted transplantation in children. Germline V gene lookup returns CDR1 DFQATT and CDR2 SNEGSKA (reference sequence). This CDR3 is 12 amino acids long. V was clipped by 3 bases and J by 8 bases, with 8 bases between them. Molecular barcoding with unique molecular identifiers was used for the TCRbeta library. TCRdb ran MiXCR on the PCR reads and lists one entry per CDR3 protein. Counted here are fewer than 700,000 distinct CDR3 sequences, roughly 23% occurring once; the ten biggest clones make up roughly 15%.

This specimen was PBMCs, mostly from graft donor cells, taken 360 days after TCRalphabeta/CD19-depleted stem cell transplant. This clonotype originated in a boy under two years old who had a stem cell transplant for acute myeloid leukemia, so the T cells may come from the graft donor. The chain combines TRBV20-1 with TRBJ1-6; D uncertain. The CDR3 region has the DNA TGCAGTGCTAGTCGGGTGGATTCACCCCTCCACTTT. It translates to CSASRVDSPLHF.